The TCR beta chain described here comes from a study of blood T cells in healthy people across ages. The table lists this clonotype with a few counts. Alongside a J-beta primer mix, a sample-barcoded 5' primer served in a second PCR lasting 7 to 11 cycles. Each cDNA was tagged by a template-switch adaptor containing 12 random nucleotides. In TCRdb, the 5' RACE reads were re-called with MiXCR into one record per CDR3 protein. The data show fewer than 900,000 distinct CDR3 sequences, 35% to 45% seen once. CDR1 and CDR2 (germline): LGHDT, YNNKEL (reference sequence). V was cut by 1 base and J by 2 bases, with 5 bases left in between. The CDR3 is 13 amino acids.

The genes are TRBV3-1 and TRBJ1-2; no firm D call. The origin of this receptor is a woman aged 55-69 years in good health. What was sequenced was blood. For the CDR3, the DNA is TGTGCCAGCAGCCAAGGTCGAAACTATGGCTACACCTTC. The encoded protein is CASSQGRNYGYTF. Complete variable domain (other parts from reference TRBV3-1 and TRBJ1-2): DTAVSQTPKYLVTQMGNDKSIKCEQNLGHDTMYWYKQDSKKFLKIMFSYNNKELIINETVPNRFSPKSPDKAHLNLHINSLELGDSAVYFCASSQGRNYGYTFGSGTRLTVV.